This T cell receptor (beta chain) was retrieved from a study of long-term antiretroviral therapy in people with HIV. Study-level findings and limits: No data on ART adherence, viral resistance or therapy changes. CDR3 lengths in HIV samples spanned a narrower range than controls.

A minimum of one pre-ART and two post-ART PBMC samples existed for each donor. As for this clone: Its target is unknown.

Germline assignment: CDR1 GTSNPN and CDR2 SVGIG (reference sequence). The CDR3 contains 13 residues. With 0 bases removed from V and 6 bases from J, the gap between germline ends came to 8 bases. At survey level, the immunoSEQ assay was run in its v3.0 version. Sequencing was intended to reach about 40,000-50,000 T-cell genomes per sample. The protocol was immunoSEQ multiplex PCR, while the TCRdb copy is restricted to in-frame clones and leaves out a portion. The table has roughly 12,000 clones, roughly four fifths seen once. The sequence was obtained from a man aged 35 to 55 with HIV. The sample was unsorted PBMCs, taken 1.2 years after starting antiretroviral therapy. The J gene is TRBJ2-2, the V gene TRBV30; no reliable D call. This chain's CDR3 is CAWSVPLPGELFF. The CDR3, as DNA: TGTGCCTGGAGTGTACCCCTTCCCGGGGAGCTGTTTTTT.